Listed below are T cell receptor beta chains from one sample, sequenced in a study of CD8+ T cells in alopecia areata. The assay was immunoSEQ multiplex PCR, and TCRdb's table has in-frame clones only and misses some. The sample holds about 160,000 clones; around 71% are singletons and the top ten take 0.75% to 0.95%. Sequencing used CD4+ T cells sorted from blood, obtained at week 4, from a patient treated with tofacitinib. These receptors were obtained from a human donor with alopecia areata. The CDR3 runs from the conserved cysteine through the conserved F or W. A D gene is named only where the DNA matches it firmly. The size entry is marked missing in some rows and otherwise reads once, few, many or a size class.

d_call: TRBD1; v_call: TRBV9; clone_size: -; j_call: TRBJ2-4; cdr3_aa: CASSVGGQLAKNIQYF; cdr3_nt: TGTGCCAGCAGCGTAGGGGGACAGTTAGCCAAAAACATTCAGTACTTC
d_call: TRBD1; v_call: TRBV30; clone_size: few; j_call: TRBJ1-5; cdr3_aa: CAWRAGQQPQHF; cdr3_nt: TGTGCCTGGAGGGCGGGACAGCAGCCCCAGCATTTT
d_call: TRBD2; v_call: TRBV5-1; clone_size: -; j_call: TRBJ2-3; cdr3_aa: CASSLELAGGTDTQYF; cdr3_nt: TGCGCCAGCAGCTTGGAACTAGCGGGGGGCACAGATACGCAGTATTTT
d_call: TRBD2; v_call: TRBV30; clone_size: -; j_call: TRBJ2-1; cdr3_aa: CACGIRAAGGYNEQFF; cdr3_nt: TGTGCCTGTGGTATTCGTGCAGCGGGGGGATACAATGAGCAGTTCTTC
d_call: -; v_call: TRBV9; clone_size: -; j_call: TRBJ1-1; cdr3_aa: CASSVGIQMNTEAFF; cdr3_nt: TGTGCCAGCAGCGTAGGGATCCAGATGAACACTGAAGCTTTCTTT
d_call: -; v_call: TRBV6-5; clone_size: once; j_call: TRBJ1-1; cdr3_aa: CASSYEGRGTEAFF; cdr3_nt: TGTGCCAGCAGTTACGAGGGCCGAGGCACTGAAGCTTTCTTT
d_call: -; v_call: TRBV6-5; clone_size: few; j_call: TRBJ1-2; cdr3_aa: CASSSSGTRFGYGYTF; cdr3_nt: TGTGCCAGCAGTTCTTCCGGGACAAGATTTGGCTATGGCTACACCTTC
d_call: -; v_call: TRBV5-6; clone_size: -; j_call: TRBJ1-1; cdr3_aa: CASSLRVNTEAFF; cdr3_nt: TGTGCCAGCAGCTTACGGGTGAACACTGAAGCTTTCTTT
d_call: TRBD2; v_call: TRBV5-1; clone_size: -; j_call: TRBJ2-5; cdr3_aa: CASRWPSSGGHPGPRGETQYF; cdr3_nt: TGCGCCAGCAGATGGCCCTCTAGCGGGGGCCACCCGGGGCCACGAGGAGAGACCCAGTACTTC
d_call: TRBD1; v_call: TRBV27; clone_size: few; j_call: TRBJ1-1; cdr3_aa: CASKRTGGEAFF; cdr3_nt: TGTGCCAGCAAACGGACAGGGGGTGAAGCTTTCTTT
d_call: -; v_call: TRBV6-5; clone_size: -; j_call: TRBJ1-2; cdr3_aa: CASSRGGDYGYTF; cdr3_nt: TGTGCCAGCAGCCGTGGGGGGGACTATGGCTACACCTTC
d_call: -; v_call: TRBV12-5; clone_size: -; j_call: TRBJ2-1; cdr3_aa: CASGLVGGQQFF; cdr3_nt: TGTGCTAGTGGTTTGGTGGGCGGTCAGCAGTTCTTC
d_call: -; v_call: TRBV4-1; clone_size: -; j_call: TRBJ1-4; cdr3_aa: CASSATGLEKLFF; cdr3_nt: TGCGCCAGCAGCGCGACAGGTTTAGAAAAACTGTTTTTT
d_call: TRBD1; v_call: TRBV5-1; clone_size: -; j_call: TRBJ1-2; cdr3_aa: CASSLQGDSRGYTF; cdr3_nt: TGCGCCAGCAGCTTGCAAGGGGACAGCCGGGGCTACACCTTC
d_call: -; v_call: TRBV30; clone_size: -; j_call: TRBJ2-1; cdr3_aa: CAWRDNEQFF; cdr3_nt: TGTGCCTGGAGGGACAATGAGCAGTTCTTC
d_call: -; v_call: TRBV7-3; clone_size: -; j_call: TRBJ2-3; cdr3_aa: CASSFGRHTDTQYF; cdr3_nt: TGTGCCAGCAGCTTCGGGCGGCACACAGATACGCAGTATTTT
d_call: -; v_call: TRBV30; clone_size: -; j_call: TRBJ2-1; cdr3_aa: CAWSPSAGPAQFF; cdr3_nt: TGTGCCTGGAGTCCTTCAGCAGGGCCCGCGCAGTTCTTC
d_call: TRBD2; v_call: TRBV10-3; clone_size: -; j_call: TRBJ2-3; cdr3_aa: CAISDHLSSGGTSTDTQYF; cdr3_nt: TGTGCCATCAGTGATCACCTATCAAGCGGGGGGACTAGCACAGATACGCAGTATTTT
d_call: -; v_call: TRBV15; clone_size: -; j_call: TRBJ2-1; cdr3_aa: CATSRVPGTTYDEQFF; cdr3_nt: TGTGCCACCAGCAGAGTCCCAGGGACAACCTATGATGAGCAGTTCTTC
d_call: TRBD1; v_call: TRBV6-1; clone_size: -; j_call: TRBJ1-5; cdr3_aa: CASSEPTGYIHF; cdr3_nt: TGTGCCAGCAGTGAGCCGACAGGGTACATCCATTTT
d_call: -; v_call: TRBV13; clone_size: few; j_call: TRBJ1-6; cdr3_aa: CASSFWNSPLHF; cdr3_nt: TGTGCCAGCAGCTTCTGGAATTCACCCCTCCACTTT
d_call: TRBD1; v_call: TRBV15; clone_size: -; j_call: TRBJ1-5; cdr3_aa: CATSRTTGPHQPQHF; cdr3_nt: TGTGCCACCAGCAGAACGACAGGGCCCCATCAGCCCCAGCATTTT
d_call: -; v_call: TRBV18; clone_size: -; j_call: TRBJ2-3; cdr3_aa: CASSPEGRVTDTQYF; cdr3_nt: TGTGCCAGCTCACCTGAGGGCAGGGTAACAGATACGCAGTATTTT
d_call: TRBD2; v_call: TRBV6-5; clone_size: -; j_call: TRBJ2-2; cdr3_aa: CASSRGGARTGELFF; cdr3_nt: TGTGCCAGCAGTCGCGGGGGGGCCCGGACCGGGGAGCTGTTTTTT
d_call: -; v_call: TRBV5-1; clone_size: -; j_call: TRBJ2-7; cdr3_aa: CASSPVMTYEQYF; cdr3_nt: TGCGCCAGCAGCCCCGTGATGACCTACGAGCAGTACTTC
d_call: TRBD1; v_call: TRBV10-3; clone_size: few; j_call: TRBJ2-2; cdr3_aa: CAIRQPGQGSTGELFF; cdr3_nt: TGTGCCATCAGACAACCGGGACAGGGCAGCACCGGGGAGCTGTTTTTT
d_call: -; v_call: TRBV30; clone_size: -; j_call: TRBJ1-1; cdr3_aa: CAWAIQMNTEAFF; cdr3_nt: TGTGCCTGGGCTATTCAAATGAACACTGAAGCTTTCTTT
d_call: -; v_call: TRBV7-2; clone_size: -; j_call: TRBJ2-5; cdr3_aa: CASTPFGKETQYF; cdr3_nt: TGTGCCAGCACCCCTTTTGGGAAAGAGACCCAGTACTTC
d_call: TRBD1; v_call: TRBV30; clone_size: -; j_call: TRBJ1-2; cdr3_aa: CAWSQRGDRRNYGYTF; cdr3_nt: TGTGCCTGGAGTCAAAGGGGGGACAGAAGAAACTATGGCTACACCTTC
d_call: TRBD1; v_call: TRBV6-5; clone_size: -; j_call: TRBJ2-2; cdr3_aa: CASRTGWTAGELFF; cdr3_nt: TGTGCCAGTCGGACAGGGTGGACCGCCGGGGAGCTGTTTTTT
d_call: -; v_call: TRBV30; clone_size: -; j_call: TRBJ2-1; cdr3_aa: CAWNLYSVPSYNEQFF; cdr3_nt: TGTGCCTGGAACCTGTACAGCGTACCCTCCTACAATGAGCAGTTCTTC
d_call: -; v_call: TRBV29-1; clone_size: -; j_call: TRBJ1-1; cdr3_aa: CSVAYRGNTEAFF; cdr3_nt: TGCAGCGTTGCGTACCGAGGGAACACTGAAGCTTTCTTT
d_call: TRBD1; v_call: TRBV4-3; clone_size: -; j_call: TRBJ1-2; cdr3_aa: CASSPDRGSVYGYTF; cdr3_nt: TGCGCCAGCAGCCCGGACAGGGGATCAGTATATGGCTACACCTTC
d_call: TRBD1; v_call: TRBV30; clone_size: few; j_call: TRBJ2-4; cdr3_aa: CAWKPLGQGNIQYF; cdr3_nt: TGTGCCTGGAAACCGCTCGGACAGGGAAACATTCAGTACTTC
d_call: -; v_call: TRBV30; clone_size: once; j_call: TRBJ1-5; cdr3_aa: CAWSGVTNQPQHF; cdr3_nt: TGTGCCTGGAGCGGGGTCACCAATCAGCCCCAGCATTTT
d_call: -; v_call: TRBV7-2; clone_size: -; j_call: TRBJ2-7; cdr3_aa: CASSFNSFSSYEQYF; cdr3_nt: TGTGCCAGCAGCTTCAACTCCTTCAGCTCCTACGAGCAGTACTTC
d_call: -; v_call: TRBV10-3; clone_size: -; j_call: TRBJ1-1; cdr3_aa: CAINSGALNTEAFF; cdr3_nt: TGTGCCATCAATTCAGGGGCGCTGAACACTGAAGCTTTCTTT
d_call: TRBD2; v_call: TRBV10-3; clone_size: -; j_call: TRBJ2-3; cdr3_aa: CAISESRTSAQTDTQYF; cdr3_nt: TGTGCCATCAGTGAGTCGAGGACTAGCGCCCAAACAGATACGCAGTATTTT
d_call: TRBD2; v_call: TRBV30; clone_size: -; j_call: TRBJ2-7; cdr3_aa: CAWSSASGGYEQYF; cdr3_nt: TGTGCCTGGAGTTCCGCAAGCGGGGGGTACGAGCAGTACTTC
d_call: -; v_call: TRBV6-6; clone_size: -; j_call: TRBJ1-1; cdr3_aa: CASSYSNTEAFF; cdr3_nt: TGTGCCAGCAGTTACTCGAACACTGAAGCTTTCTTT
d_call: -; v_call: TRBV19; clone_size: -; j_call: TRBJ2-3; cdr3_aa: CASTRGELGTQYF; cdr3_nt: TGTGCCAGTACTAGGGGCGAACTCGGTACGCAGTATTTT
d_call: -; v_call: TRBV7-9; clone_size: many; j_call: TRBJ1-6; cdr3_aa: CASSLDGDSPLHF; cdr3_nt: TGTGCCAGCAGCTTAGATGGGGACTCACCCCTCCACTTT
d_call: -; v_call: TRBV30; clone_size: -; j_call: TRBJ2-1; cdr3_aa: CAGQDSFNEQFF; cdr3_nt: TGTGCCGGACAAGACAGTTTTAATGAGCAGTTCTTC
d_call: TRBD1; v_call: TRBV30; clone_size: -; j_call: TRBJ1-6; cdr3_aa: CAWNGQGKTPLHF; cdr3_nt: TGTGCCTGGAACGGACAGGGGAAGACGCCCCTCCACTTT
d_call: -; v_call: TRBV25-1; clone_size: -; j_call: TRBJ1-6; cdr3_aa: CASSDSWDNSPLHF; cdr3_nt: TGTGCCAGCAGTGACTCTTGGGATAATTCACCCCTCCACTTT